This T cell receptor beta chain was captured by sequencing in a study of T cell responses to AZD1222 COVID-19 vaccine. The CDR3 totals 15 residues. V was clipped by 0 bases and J by 4 bases; unmatched bases: 4. Germline V gives CDR1 SGHNT, CDR2 YYREEE (reference sequence). Profiling relied on immunoSEQ multiplex PCR, and the TCRdb table lists in-frame clones only, not all of them. Of 63,000 or so clones listed, 85% are singletons. The receptor was derived from an adult in good health. This rearrangement joins TRBV5-4 to TRBJ1-5; 7 nucleotides align to TRBD1. The input for sequencing was peripheral blood, taken on day 0 of AZD1222 vaccination. The CDR3 sequence is CASSLGGDRNQPQHF. CDR3 bases: TGTGCCAGCAGCTTGGGGGGGGACAGAAATCAGCCCCAGCATTTT.